The sequence of this T cell receptor beta chain was determined in a study of blood T cell repertoires in COVID-19. Study background: Donors in the United States, Italy and Spain gave samples during acute or convalescent COVID-19. T cells, B-cell-depleted T cells, or PBMCs supplied cDNA or gDNA.

Under the authors' procedure: From reference gene primer amplification, estimates of nucleated cell counts were derived. Libraries were prepared by immunoSEQ multiplex PCR; TCRdb keeps only in-frame clonotypes and omits some of them. V, J and clone size derive from that table, while D and trimming were established from the DNA sequence. Here the sample spans 350,000 to 450,000 clones, 70% to 90% being singletons. Seattle's cohort entered during active infection and was followed longitudinally. The receptor's source is a woman in her fifties or sixties with COVID-19, enrolled during active disease. The sample taken for sequencing was peripheral blood.

The chain's CDR3 is CASSYAGQLAKNIQYF. CDR3 DNA sequence: TGTGCCAGCAGCTATGCGGGGCAACTAGCCAAAAACATTCAGTACTTC. The chain links TRBV7-2 to TRBJ2-4; TRBD2 might be the D (6 bases). This CDR3 is built from 16 residues. CDR1 is SGHTA and CDR2 is FQGNSA in the germline V gene. V was shortened by 4 bases and J by 0 bases, with 13 bases between the two germline ends.